This T cell receptor (beta chain) was recorded in a study of cytomegalovirus exposure and HLA in healthy donors. This CDR3 is 17 amino acids long. V gave up 0 bases and J gave up 2 bases, with 18 bases separating them. Germline V gene lookup returns CDR1 SGHRS and CDR2 YFSETQ. Primers: 60 Vbeta forward and 13 Jbeta reverse. Sequencing was performed with immunoSEQ multiplex PCR; in TCRdb, only in-frame clones are kept and a portion is missing. The repertoire holds about 120,000 clones, with roughly 79% as singletons. The material sequenced was PBMCs. This receptor was taken from a middle-aged woman in good health and CMV-seronegative. The chain uses TRBV5-1 and TRBJ2-7, with D tentatively TRBD2 (6 bases). The CDR3 loop reads CASSLAVAASGAYEQYF. CDR3 sequence (DNA): TGCGCCAGCAGCTTGGCGGTAGCGGCCAGTGGGGCCTACGAGCAGTACTTC. Full variable domain (rest looked up from reference TRBV5-1 and TRBJ2-7): KAGVTQTPRYLIKTRGQQVTLSCSPISGHRSVSWYQQTPGQGLQFLFEYFSETQRNKGNFPGRFSGRQFSNSRSEMNVSTLELGDSALYLCASSLAVAASGAYEQYFGPGTRLTVT.